Listed here are 8 T cell receptor beta chains from one sample, sequenced in a study of blood T cell repertoires in COVID-19. Produced via immunoSEQ multiplex PCR; TCRdb's table is partial and in-frame only. Among around 72,000 clones, 75% to 90% were seen once, and the ten largest hold roughly 18%. The sequenced sample consisted of peripheral blood. The receptors here all came from a woman of 80 years or more with acute or convalescent COVID-19.

The chain carries TRBV6-1 and TRBJ1-1, with 8 positions matching TRBD1. Germline V lookup: CDR1 MNHNS, CDR2 SASEGT. This CDR3 has 16 residues. Trimming at V came to 3 bases and at J to 0 bases, leaving 6 bases not matched to a gene. The DNA of the CDR3 is TGTGCCAGCAGTGACCGACAGGGGTCTATGAACACTGAAGCTTTCTTT. Translation: CASSDRQGSMNTEAFF.

This clone was detected a few times. J is TRBJ1-5 and V is TRBV6-5, with D tentatively TRBD1 (6 bases). Per the germline V gene, CDR1 is MNHEY and CDR2 is SVGAGI. Trimming pared 10 bases from V and 3 bases from J, leaving 13 bases between. The CDR3 sequence is 13 residues long. CDR3 protein: CAIKDRINQPQHF. Here the CDR3 DNA reads TGTGCCATCAAAGACAGGATCAATCAGCCCCAGCATTTT.

This chain uses TRBV6-5 with TRBJ1-2; D perhaps matches TRBD1 (6 bases). V lost 4 bases and J lost 4, with 7 bases in between. CDR1 MNHEY and CDR2 SVGAGI come from the germline V gene. This CDR3 contains 12 residues. CDR3 bases: TGTGCCAGCAGTTTACAGGGCTATGGCTACACCTTC. Amino acids: CASSLQGYGYTF.

This rearrangement joins TRBV19 to TRBJ2-1; 8 positions match TRBD2. The V gene end was trimmed by 3 bases and the J gene end by 4 bases; junction bases not matched to a gene: 8. The CDR3 extends over 16 amino acids. Germline V gene data show CDR1 as LNHDA and CDR2 as SQIVND (reference sequence). CDR3 DNA: TGTGCCAGTAGTATGCCCCCCCGGGGGGGATACAATGAGCAGTTCTTC. Protein product: CASSMPPRGGYNEQFF.

The DNA for the CDR3 is TGTGCCAGCAGTTTATCAGGGCCCTCCTACGAGCAGTACTTC. Encoded protein: CASSLSGPSYEQYF. This chain connects TRBV28 to TRBJ2-7, with D possibly TRBD1 on 5 matching bases. Germline CDR1 is MDHEN and CDR2 is SYDVKM. The CDR3 is 14 residues long. Trimming stripped 1 base from V and 0 bases from J, with 7 bases between.

The chain has TRBV19 and TRBJ1-5; 7 positions match TRBD1. V trimming: 4 bases; J trimming: 2 bases; junction bases outside the gene matches: 8. The germline V gene has CDR1 LNHDA and CDR2 SQIVND (reference sequence). The CDR3 has 16 amino acids. The CDR3 region is CASSTKQGFGNQPQHF. CDR3 sequence (DNA): TGTGCCAGTAGTACGAAACAGGGGTTCGGCAATCAGCCCCAGCATTTT.

The chain combines TRBV25-1 with TRBJ2-5; TRBD2 agrees at 8 bases. Germline trimming cut 6 bases from V and 5 bases from J; bases unmatched to any gene: 5. Germline V gene data show CDR1 as MGHDK and CDR2 as SYGVNS. There are 13 residues in the CDR3. The CDR3 protein is CASRGTSGETQYF. In DNA, the CDR3 is TGTGCCAGCAGGGGGACTAGTGGGGAGACCCAGTACTTC.

The rearrangement joins TRBV24-1 to TRBJ2-1; 8 bases align to TRBD2. The CDR3 spans 14 residues. The junction had 8 bases not matched to a gene; V was cut back by 5 bases and J by 9 bases. Germline-derived CDR1 and CDR2 are KGHDR and SFDVKD. The CDR3 loop is CATSGVSGTGEQFF. CDR3 bases: TGTGCCACCAGTGGGGTTAGCGGGACTGGTGAGCAGTTCTTC.